This record concerns one T cell receptor beta chain sequence. The antigen is unknown. The CDR3 has 13 amino acids. CDR1 and CDR2 from the germline V gene are SNHLY and FYNNEI. Trimming left V 3 bases short and J 5 bases short, with 11 bases between. The source of the sample is a study of healthy donors' naive CD4 and CD8 T cells. Study context: A new alpha primer set targeted every functional IMGT alpha variant.

CD4+CD8-CD45RO-CD45RA+ cells were naive CD4+; CD8+CD4-CD45RA+CD27bright cells were naive CD8+. TCR libraries were built from approximately 0.55 ug of total RNA by linear amplification. Using its own MiXCR run on the reads, TCRdb lists one record per CDR3 protein. The sample contains 150,000 to 200,000 distinct CDR3 sequences, around 70% of which appear only once. Study observations and caveats: Alpha and beta chains were sequenced in bulk without pairing. Most V and J genes were reportedly biased between naive CD4+ and CD8+ cells.

V usage is TRBV2 and J usage is TRBJ2-7, with a weak D call TRBD2 (5 bases). The sample consisted of naive CD4+ and CD8+ T cells sorted from blood, pooled from several donors. The clonotype comes from a pool of human donors in good health; the sample pools cells from several healthy donors. CDR3 in amino acids: CASSDGPGDEQYF. The CDR3 DNA is TGTGCCAGCAGTGACGGGCCCGGGGACGAGCAGTACTTC.